The 17 T cell receptor beta chains below were found in one sample sequenced in a study of cytomegalovirus exposure and HLA in healthy donors. It was with 60 Vbeta and 13 Jbeta primers that the PCR ran. TCRdb's table, derived via immunoSEQ multiplex PCR, lists solely in-frame clones and lacks some. The sample shows 180,000 or so clones, approximately 81% of them seen only once. The sample consisted of PBMCs. The source of these receptors is a woman between 18 and 30 years old in good health and CMV-seronegative.

This clone has only one observation. The chain joins TRBV4-1 to TRBJ2-7; D gene ambiguous. CDR3 length: 13 amino acids. V was trimmed by 0 bases and J by 5 bases, leaving 8 bases between them. In germline, CDR1 is MGHRA, CDR2 YSYEKL. CDR3 sequence (DNA): TGCGCCAGCAGCCAAGAAAGTGAGGACGAGCAGTACTTC. It specifies CASSQESEDEQYF.

The rearrangement uses TRBV11-3 and TRBJ2-3, with TRBD2 identical over 8 bases. The V and J ends lost 2 bases and 1 base, in that order; junction bases with no gene match: 8. This CDR3 has 17 amino acids. The germline gives CDR1 SGHNT, CDR2 YENEEA. The chain's CDR3 is CASSLTAPGGGTDTQYF. CDR3 in DNA: TGTGCCAGCAGCTTAACCGCGCCGGGGGGGGGCACAGATACGCAGTATTTT.

Points on this clone: This sample includes further DNA sequences coding for the same CDR3. The V call is TRBV9, the J call TRBJ2-1; TRBD2 agrees at 12 bases. Germline V lookup: CDR1 SGDLS, CDR2 YYNGEE. This CDR3 comprises 15 residues. Trimming removed 3 bases from V and 7 bases from J; junction bases left unmatched: 5. CDR3 coding DNA: TGTGCCAGCAGCGCGACTAGCGGGAGTAGTAATGAGCAGTTCTTC. Amino acids: CASSATSGSSNEQFF.

This clone was counted only a few times. The J gene is TRBJ1-2, the V gene TRBV2, with TRBD1 matching 7 bases. The germline CDR1 and CDR2 sequences are SNHLY and FYNNEI. The CDR3 length is 14 residues. J gave up 7 bases and V 0 bases, and 5 bases lay outside the gene matches. The CDR3 coding sequence is TGTGCCAGCAGTGAAGCGCAGGGGGGATTTGGCTACACCTTC. It specifies CASSEAQGGFGYTF. The whole variable domain, remainder taken from reference TRBV2 and TRBJ1-2, is EPEVTQTPSHQVTQMGQEVILRCVPISNHLYFYWYRQILGQKVEFLVSFYNNEISEKSEIFDDQFSVERPDGSNFTLKIRSTKLEDSAMYFCASSEAQGGFGYTFGSGTRLTVV.

The chain combines TRBV7-6 with TRBJ2-1; perhaps TRBD1 as D (6 bases). The V end lost 5 bases, the J end lost 8 bases, and 16 bases lay between the germline ends. This CDR3 region has 14 residues. Germline V gene data show CDR1 as SGHVS and CDR2 as FNYEAQ. The CDR3 nucleotides are TGTGCCAGCAGCAAAGGACAGATGTTGCATGAGCAGTTCTTC. This gives the protein CASSKGQMLHEQFF. The full variable domain, with the rest looked up from reference TRBV7-6 and TRBJ2-1, is GAGVSQSPRYKVTKRGQDVALRCDPISGHVSLYWYRQALGQGPEFLTYFNYEAQQDKSGLPNDRFSAERPEGSISTLTIQRTEQRDSAMYRCASSKGQMLHEQFFGPGTRLTVL.

The V gene is TRBV5-8, the J gene TRBJ1-1; 9 bases match TRBD1. There are 14 residues in the CDR3. Germline assignment: CDR1 SGHTS and CDR2 YDEGEE. V gave up 2 bases and J gave up 5 bases; unmatched junction bases: 4. CDR3 sequence: CASSLQGAGTEAFF. CDR3 DNA: TGTGCCAGCAGCTTACAGGGGGCGGGAACTGAAGCTTTCTTT.

As for this clone: Compared with germline, one end of the junction differs, possibly owing to a read error. The chain joins TRBV6-5 to TRBJ1-2; D is uncertain. Germline lookup yields CDR1 MNHEY and CDR2 SVGAGI. This CDR3 is 12 amino acids long. The CDR3 nucleotides are TGTGCTAGCAGTGAATCGGGCTATGGCTACACCTTC. It codes for CASSESGYGYTF.

CDR3 nucleotides: TGCGCCAGCAGCTTTCAGGGCACAGGGGGCCATAACACTGAAGCTTTCTTT. It codes for CASSFQGTGGHNTEAFF. The V and J genes are TRBV5-1 and TRBJ1-1; 9 positions match TRBD1. The CDR3 contains 17 residues. After removal of 2 bases from V and 2 bases from J, the junction contained 10 bases not matched to a gene. Germline values: CDR1 SGHRS, CDR2 YFSETQ.

The chain has TRBV6-1 and TRBJ2-3; 9 bases line up with TRBD2. Germline V gene data show CDR1 as MNHNS and CDR2 as SASEGT. V was pared by 7 bases and J by 6 bases, with 11 bases of the junction left unmatched. The CDR3 extends over 15 amino acids. CDR3 residues: CASTISGSPTDTQYF. DNA for the CDR3: TGTGCCAGCACAATTAGCGGGAGTCCTACCGATACGCAGTATTTT.

In the case of this clone: The junction differs from germline at one of its ends, possibly a read error. The rearrangement uses TRBV5-1 and TRBJ1-1, with TRBD1 identical over 7 bases. The length of the CDR3 is 12 residues. Germline V gene sequence: CDR1 SGHRS, CDR2 YFSETQ. CDR3 sequence reads: CASRGGKAEAFF. CDR3 coding DNA: TGCGCGAGCAGAGGGGGCAAGGCTGAAGCTTTCTTT.

This chain joins TRBV28 and TRBJ2-7; 9 bases are shared with TRBD1. Trimming cost V 6 bases and J 6 bases; bases outside gene matches: 9. Per the germline V gene, CDR1 is MDHEN and CDR2 is SYDVKM. The CDR3 spans 14 residues. Here the CDR3 reads CASRLRDRVGEQYF. Here the CDR3 DNA reads TGTGCCAGCAGGCTCCGGGACAGGGTGGGCGAGCAGTACTTC.

The V gene is TRBV5-4, the J gene TRBJ2-1, with TRBD2 identical over 9 bases. Germline loops: CDR1 SGHNT, CDR2 YYREEE (reference sequence). V shed 5 bases and J 10 bases; nucleotides not matched to a gene: 10. This CDR3 is built from 14 residues. The CDR3 nucleotides are TGTGCCAGCAGAGGGACTAGCAGTCTGGGAGAGCAGTTCTTC. Encoded protein: CASRGTSSLGEQFF. Using reference TRBV5-4 and TRBJ2-1 for the parts outside the CDR3, the full variable domain is ETGVTQSPTHLIKTRGQQVTLRCSSQSGHNTVSWYQQALGQGPQFIFQYYREEENGRGNFPPRFSGLQFPNYSSELNVNALELDDSALYLCASRGTSSLGEQFFGPGTRLTVL.

V is TRBV6-1 and J is TRBJ2-7; perhaps TRBD2 as D (6 bases). The CDR3 is 13 residues long. Germline CDR1 is MNHNS and CDR2 is SASEGT. V shed 7 bases and J shed 2 bases, with 12 bases lying between them. For the CDR3, the DNA is TGTGCCAGCAAAGGACTACCTGCCTACGAGCAGTACTTC. This sequence encodes CASKGLPAYEQYF.

The chain links TRBV28 to TRBJ2-7; the D is unclear. V shed 6 bases and J shed 9 bases, with 15 bases lying between them. The CDR3 runs 12 residues. CDR1 is MDHEN, CDR2 SYDVKM, per germline. CDR3 residues: CASSALPSGQYF. The DNA for the CDR3 is TGTGCCAGCAGCGCCCTCCCGTCAGGGCAGTACTTC. The complete variable domain, with remaining parts taken from reference TRBV28 and TRBJ2-7, reads DVKVTQSSRYLVKRTGEKVFLECVQDMDHENMFWYRQDPGLGLRLIYFSYDVKMKEKGDIPEGYSVSREKKERFSLILESASTNQTSMYLCASSALPSGQYFGPGTRLTVT.

In this sample, this clone turned up a few times. This chain links TRBV6-5 with TRBJ2-2; D is ambiguous. The CDR3 has 14 amino acids. Germline V gives CDR1 MNHEY, CDR2 SVGAGI. Trimming took 0 bases from V and 3 from J, leaving 5 bases between them. CDR3 in amino acids: CASSYSRDTGELFF. The CDR3 DNA sequence: TGTGCCAGCAGTTACTCTCGCGACACCGGGGAGCTGTTTTTT.

The chain couples TRBV28 to TRBJ2-1; 7 bases are a match to TRBD2. The CDR3 covers 16 residues. V dropped 6 bases and J dropped 8; count of bases not matched to a gene: 16. CDR1 and CDR2 (germline): MDHEN, SYDVKM. CDR3: CASSHKLATEWDEQFF. DNA of the CDR3: TGTGCCAGCAGCCATAAACTAGCGACCGAATGGGATGAGCAGTTCTTC.

Details on this clone: Other DNA sequences in this sample translate to the same CDR3. The chain employs TRBV5-1 and TRBJ2-3; 11 nucleotides agree with TRBD2. J was trimmed by 0 bases and V by 5 bases; bases with no gene match: 5. CDR3 length equals 16 residues. Germline CDR1 is SGHRS and CDR2 is YFSETQ. CDR3 in DNA: TGCGCCAGCAGTTTAGCTAGCGGGAGGAGCACAGATACGCAGTATTTT. Its translation: CASSLASGRSTDTQYF. Full variable domain (outside the CDR3, taken from reference TRBV5-1 and TRBJ2-3): KAGVTQTPRYLIKTRGQQVTLSCSPISGHRSVSWYQQTPGQGLQFLFEYFSETQRNKGNFPGRFSGRQFSNSRSEMNVSTLELGDSALYLCASSLASGRSTDTQYFGPGTRLTVL.